This T cell receptor beta chain originates from a study of metastatic and nonmetastatic thyroid tumors. TCRdb used MiXCR to call clones anew from the PCR reads. The sample carries roughly 93,000 clones, about an eighth recorded once. In this sample, this clone turned up many times. All patients reached thyroid surgery having received no treatment beforehand. The TCR sequence derives from a female donor with papillary thyroid cancer or a benign thyroid nodule (not recorded which). Some clones in this sample may be carry-over from other donors' samples. Sequenced input: blood.

CDR3 sequence (DNA): TGTGCCAGCAGGGTGGGAATCGGGACTAATGAAAAACTGTTTTTT. Translating gives CASRVGIGTNEKLFF. V is TRBV6-1 and J is TRBJ1-4; D gene ambiguous. The CDR3 has 15 amino acids. The germline gives CDR1 MNHNS, CDR2 SASEGT. Trimming pared 6 bases from V and 2 bases from J, leaving 13 bases between.